This TCR beta chain originates from a study of spatial heterogeneity in lung cancer. Whole-study findings and limits: Relative to follow-up, resection was when ubiquitous expanded tumor TCRs appeared more in blood.

Described time point: blood at routine non-recurrence follow-up after resection. The input material, whole RNA from tumor, nontumor lung or frozen PBMC, was sequenced unsorted. This clonotype appeared many times. Its specificity is not known. In the library, each TCR cDNA molecule bore its own unique molecular identifier. TCRdb re-analysed the 5' RACE reads in MiXCR, keeping a single row per CDR3 protein. The sample shows 35,000 to 55,000 distinct CDR3 sequences, approximately 12% of them seen only once. The CDR3 consists of 13 residues. V shed 6 bases and J shed 2 bases, with 9 bases lying between them.

The rearrangement uses TRBV12-3 or TRBV12-4 and TRBJ2-3; D unresolved. The sample consisted of PBMCs, taken at follow-up. This clonotype originated in a male donor with early-stage non-small cell lung cancer. The CDR3 nucleotides are TGTGCCAGCAGCCTCCCAATCACAGATACGCAGTATTTT. Amino acids: CASSLPITDTQYF.